These T cell receptor beta chains were read from a single sample in a study of beta chain features in type 1 diabetes. The assay was immunoSEQ multiplex PCR, and TCRdb's table has in-frame clones only and misses some. The profile shows 150,000 or so clones, 8.5% to 14% of them singletons. The sample taken for sequencing was central memory CD4+ T cells from blood. The source is a man between 18 and 35 years old in good health. The CDR3 runs from the conserved cysteine through the conserved F or W. The order of the fields is J gene, V gene, clone size, D gene, CDR3 protein, CDR3 DNA. D genes are given only for firm matches. Rows give clone size only sometimes, using once, few, many, or a class for an expanded clone.

j_call: TRBJ2-2
v_call: TRBV7-2
clone_size: NA
d_call: TRBD2
cdr3_aa: CASSFTSGGRGELFF
cdr3_nt: TGTGCCAGCAGCTTTACTAGCGGGGGACGTGGGGAGCTGTTTTTT

j_call: TRBJ2-3
v_call: TRBV7-7
clone_size: many
d_call: NA
cdr3_aa: CASSLAGTADTQYF
cdr3_nt: TGTGCCAGCAGCTTAGCGGGGACCGCAGATACGCAGTATTTT

j_call: TRBJ2-7
v_call: TRBV27
clone_size: few
d_call: NA
cdr3_aa: CASSYRIRPAYEQYF
cdr3_nt: TGTGCCAGCAGTTACAGGATCCGGCCCGCCTACGAGCAGTACTTC

j_call: TRBJ1-4
v_call: TRBV7-9
clone_size: NA
d_call: NA
cdr3_aa: CASSFSRGPGGEKLFF
cdr3_nt: TGTGCCAGCAGCTTTTCGAGGGGCCCCGGTGGAGAAAAACTGTTTTTT

j_call: TRBJ2-3
v_call: TRBV18
clone_size: few
d_call: TRBD1
cdr3_aa: CASSPRQGTDTQYF
cdr3_nt: TGTGCCAGCTCACCTCGACAGGGAACAGATACGCAGTATTTT

j_call: TRBJ1-4
v_call: TRBV29-1
clone_size: NA
d_call: NA
cdr3_aa: CSVEETGARKLFF
cdr3_nt: TGCAGCGTTGAAGAAACGGGGGCGCGGAAACTGTTTTTT

j_call: TRBJ2-5
v_call: TRBV7-2
clone_size: few
d_call: NA
cdr3_aa: CASSTQSRGVETQYF
cdr3_nt: TGTGCCAGCAGCACCCAGAGCAGGGGGGTGGAGACCCAGTACTTC

j_call: TRBJ2-1
v_call: TRBV6-5
clone_size: few
d_call: NA
cdr3_aa: CASRDATGQYGEQFF
cdr3_nt: TGTGCCAGCAGAGATGCCACCGGACAGTACGGTGAGCAGTTCTTC

j_call: TRBJ2-2
v_call: TRBV9
clone_size: few
d_call: NA
cdr3_aa: CASSTLSNTGELFF
cdr3_nt: TGTGCCAGCAGCACCCTTAGTAACACCGGGGAGCTGTTTTTT

j_call: TRBJ1-1
v_call: TRBV18
clone_size: few
d_call: NA
cdr3_aa: CASSPPSGSSMNTEAFF
cdr3_nt: TGTGCCAGCTCACCACCTTCCGGGAGCAGCATGAACACTGAAGCTTTCTTT

j_call: TRBJ1-4
v_call: TRBV5-4
clone_size: NA
d_call: NA
cdr3_aa: CASSLGAEANEKLFF
cdr3_nt: TGTGCCAGCAGCTTGGGGGCAGAAGCTAATGAAAAACTGTTTTTT

j_call: TRBJ1-4
v_call: TRBV28
clone_size: many
d_call: TRBD1
cdr3_aa: CASTAPHRGGKLFF
cdr3_nt: TGTGCCAGCACCGCTCCTCACAGGGGGGGAAAACTGTTTTTT

j_call: TRBJ2-5
v_call: TRBV7-8
clone_size: few
d_call: NA
cdr3_aa: CASSSEWQQVYF
cdr3_nt: TGTGCCAGCAGCTCCGAGTGGCAGCAGGTGTACTTC

j_call: TRBJ2-2
v_call: TRBV7-2
clone_size: few
d_call: NA
cdr3_aa: CASSLAPGSDTGELFF
cdr3_nt: TGTGCCAGCAGCTTAGCCCCGGGATCGGACACCGGGGAGCTGTTTTTT

j_call: TRBJ1-2
v_call: TRBV19
clone_size: few
d_call: NA
cdr3_aa: CASSTRQAPGYTF
cdr3_nt: TGTGCCAGTAGTACAAGACAGGCCCCTGGCTACACCTTC

j_call: TRBJ2-1
v_call: TRBV6-8
clone_size: NA
d_call: NA
cdr3_aa: CAARGDEQFF
cdr3_nt: TGTGCCGCCAGGGGGGATGAGCAGTTCTTC

j_call: TRBJ1-6
v_call: TRBV7-8
clone_size: many
d_call: NA
cdr3_aa: CASRDPGRGPNSPLHF
cdr3_nt: TGTGCCAGCAGGGACCCCGGACGGGGGCCTAATTCACCCCTCCACTTT

j_call: TRBJ2-4
v_call: TRBV9
clone_size: few
d_call: NA
cdr3_aa: CASSVSLQAKNIQYF
cdr3_nt: TGTGCCAGCAGCGTAAGCCTCCAGGCCAAAAACATTCAGTACTTC

j_call: TRBJ2-3
v_call: TRBV7-2
clone_size: NA
d_call: TRBD2
cdr3_aa: CASSYASGGADTQYF
cdr3_nt: TGTGCCAGCAGCTACGCTAGCGGGGGGGCAGATACGCAGTATTTT

j_call: TRBJ2-2
v_call: TRBV6-6
clone_size: many
d_call: NA
cdr3_aa: CASTKGVGELFF
cdr3_nt: TGTGCCAGCACTAAAGGGGTCGGGGAGCTGTTTTTT

j_call: TRBJ2-3
v_call: TRBV30
clone_size: NA
d_call: NA
cdr3_aa: CAWSVLTLRDTQYF
cdr3_nt: TGTGCCTGGAGTGTACTAACCCTACGGGATACGCAGTATTTT

j_call: TRBJ2-2
v_call: TRBV23-1
clone_size: few
d_call: NA
cdr3_aa: CASSQSPGRTGELFF
cdr3_nt: TGCGCCAGCAGTCAATCGCCGGGGCGGACCGGGGAGCTGTTTTTT

j_call: TRBJ1-3
v_call: TRBV7-8
clone_size: NA
d_call: NA
cdr3_aa: CASSSGPIGGAAGNTIYF
cdr3_nt: TGTGCCAGCAGCTCGGGACCGATAGGAGGGGCTGCTGGAAACACCATATATTTT

j_call: TRBJ2-7
v_call: TRBV14
clone_size: few
d_call: NA
cdr3_aa: CASSQARGSYEQYF
cdr3_nt: TGTGCCAGCAGCCAAGCTCGAGGGTCCTACGAGCAGTACTTC

j_call: TRBJ1-5
v_call: TRBV5-6
clone_size: NA
d_call: NA
cdr3_aa: CASSLDGGFGQPQHF
cdr3_nt: TGTGCCAGCAGCTTGGATGGGGGATTTGGGCAGCCCCAGCATTTT

j_call: TRBJ2-1
v_call: TRBV5-1
clone_size: NA
d_call: NA
cdr3_aa: CASSFGGSYIYNEQFF
cdr3_nt: TGCGCCAGCAGCTTTGGAGGCTCTTATATTTACAATGAGCAGTTCTTC

j_call: TRBJ1-2
v_call: TRBV18
clone_size: NA
d_call: TRBD1
cdr3_aa: CASSPGQGTANYGYTF
cdr3_nt: TGTGCCAGCTCACCAGGACAGGGAACAGCTAACTATGGCTACACCTTC

j_call: TRBJ2-1
v_call: TRBV5-1
clone_size: medium-sized
d_call: NA
cdr3_aa: CASSGGTGYNEQFF
cdr3_nt: TGCGCCAGCAGCGGCGGGACTGGGTACAATGAGCAGTTCTTC

j_call: TRBJ1-1
v_call: TRBV7-2
clone_size: few
d_call: NA
cdr3_aa: CASSLGRNTEAFF
cdr3_nt: TGTGCCAGCAGCTTAGGCAGGAACACTGAAGCTTTCTTT

j_call: TRBJ1-3
v_call: TRBV9
clone_size: NA
d_call: NA
cdr3_aa: CASTHEEGYSGNTIYF
cdr3_nt: TGTGCCAGCACCCACGAGGAGGGATACTCTGGAAACACCATATATTTT

j_call: TRBJ2-5
v_call: TRBV7-2
clone_size: few
d_call: NA
cdr3_aa: CASSLAQGSTKTQYF
cdr3_nt: TGTGCCAGCAGCTTAGCACAGGGTAGCACAAAGACCCAGTACTTC

j_call: TRBJ2-5
v_call: TRBV4-2
clone_size: NA
d_call: NA
cdr3_aa: CASSQDTRGRETQYF
cdr3_nt: TGTGCCAGCAGCCAGGATACACGGGGTCGGGAGACCCAGTACTTC

j_call: TRBJ2-3
v_call: TRBV7-7
clone_size: few
d_call: NA
cdr3_aa: CASSRGTLDTQYF
cdr3_nt: TGTGCTAGCAGCCGTGGGACCTTAGATACGCAGTATTTT

j_call: TRBJ2-2
v_call: TRBV7-7
clone_size: NA
d_call: NA
cdr3_aa: CASSLYGNTGELFF
cdr3_nt: TGTGCCAGCAGCTTGTACGGGAACACCGGGGAGCTGTTTTTT

j_call: TRBJ2-7
v_call: TRBV7-2
clone_size: few
d_call: TRBD1
cdr3_aa: CASSVQTGNYEQYF
cdr3_nt: TGTGCCAGCAGCGTACAGACAGGGAACTACGAGCAGTACTTC

j_call: TRBJ2-2
v_call: TRBV11-1
clone_size: NA
d_call: TRBD2
cdr3_aa: CASSPQVAGLTGELFF
cdr3_nt: TGTGCCAGCAGCCCCCAGGTAGCGGGACTCACCGGGGAGCTGTTTTTT

j_call: TRBJ2-5
v_call: TRBV10-1
clone_size: few
d_call: TRBD1
cdr3_aa: CASSDRQGGVQETQYF
cdr3_nt: TGCGCCAGCAGTGACAGACAGGGGGGGGTTCAAGAGACCCAGTACTTC

j_call: TRBJ1-6
v_call: TRBV7-3
clone_size: many
d_call: NA
cdr3_aa: CASSLLSGKDSPLHF
cdr3_nt: TGTGCCAGCAGCTTATTATCGGGGAAAGATTCACCCCTCCACTTT

j_call: TRBJ2-2
v_call: TRBV2
clone_size: few
d_call: NA
cdr3_aa: CASRERWADGELFF
cdr3_nt: TGTGCCAGCAGGGAGCGATGGGCGGACGGGGAGCTGTTTTTT

j_call: TRBJ1-2
v_call: TRBV11-2
clone_size: few
d_call: NA
cdr3_aa: CASSLNRYGYTF
cdr3_nt: TGTGCCAGCAGCTTAAACCGGTATGGCTACACCTTC

j_call: TRBJ2-3
v_call: TRBV7-8
clone_size: NA
d_call: NA
cdr3_aa: CAVRSRGTDTQYF
cdr3_nt: TGTGCCGTTCGAAGCAGGGGCACAGATACGCAGTATTTT

j_call: TRBJ2-7
v_call: TRBV9
clone_size: few
d_call: NA
cdr3_aa: CASSVVGGEQYF
cdr3_nt: TGTGCCAGCAGCGTAGTGGGTGGCGAGCAGTACTTC

j_call: TRBJ2-3
v_call: TRBV5-1
clone_size: few
d_call: NA
cdr3_aa: CASSLGQGRTDTQYF
cdr3_nt: TGCGCCAGCAGCTTGGGGCAGGGGAGGACAGATACGCAGTATTTT